This T cell receptor beta chain was found in a study of blood T cell repertoires in COVID-19. Across the study: Researchers got acute and convalescent COVID-19 samples from the United States, Italy and Spain. PBMCs, B-cell-depleted T cells, or T cells were the source of the cDNA or gDNA that made up the material.

Sequencing used immunoSEQ multiplex PCR; TCRdb keeps in-frame clones, though not all of them. The table records 410,000 or so clones, 70% to 90% of them present only once. This clone was found a few times. At one end the junction does not follow the germline gene, possibly because of a read error. Per the germline V gene, CDR1 is MNHNS and CDR2 is SASEGT. CDR3 length: 16 amino acids. The clonotype was recovered from a woman younger than 45 with active or convalescent COVID-19. The sample taken for sequencing was peripheral blood. The chain joins TRBV6-1 to TRBJ2-5, with 9 nucleotides matching TRBD2. The CDR3 region is CASREEGTSLQETQYF. DNA of the CDR3: TGTGCCAGCAGAGAAGAGGGGACTAGCTTACAAGAGACCCAGTACTTC.